This T cell receptor (beta chain) was obtained from a study of blood T cell repertoires in COVID-19. Study-level background: Some COVID-19 samples were acute and others convalescent; all came from the United States, Italy and Spain. T cells, B-cell-depleted T cells, or PBMCs provided the cDNA or gDNA that served as material.

Germline-derived CDR1 and CDR2 are SGHRS and YFSETQ. The CDR3 has 14 residues. With 1 base removed from V and 1 base from J, the gap between germline ends came to 8 bases. This clone was seen only once. Per the authors' pipeline: Amplification of reference gene primers provided the estimated nucleated cell counts. Assay: immunoSEQ multiplex PCR; the TCRdb copy retains only in-frame clones and omits some. From that table come the V and J calls and clone size; the DNA was used to work out D and trimming. The sample holds roughly 27,000 clones; around 87% are singletons and the top ten take about 9.5%. This receptor was taken from a man aged 60 to 75 with acute or convalescent COVID-19. The chain couples TRBV5-1 to TRBJ2-5, with D possibly matching TRBD1 (6 bases). The sample comprised peripheral blood. The CDR3 DNA is TGCGCCAGCAGCTTGTTGGACAGCCAAGAGACCCAGTACTTC. It specifies CASSLLDSQETQYF. Filled out from reference TRBV5-1 and TRBJ2-5, the complete variable domain reads KAGVTQTPRYLIKTRGQQVTLSCSPISGHRSVSWYQQTPGQGLQFLFEYFSETQRNKGNFPGRFSGRQFSNSRSEMNVSTLELGDSALYLCASSLLDSQETQYFGPGTRLLVL.